This T cell receptor beta chain was captured in a study of blood T cell repertoires in COVID-19. Study-wide background: The cDNA or gDNA used as material had been derived from T cells, B-cell-depleted T cells, or PBMCs.

Authors' analysis steps: By means of reference gene primer amplification, nucleated cell counts were estimated. Measured with immunoSEQ multiplex PCR; TCRdb has only the in-frame clones, and not every one. V and J calls and clone size are as listed in that table; D and trimming were resolved from the DNA. The sample carries some 150,000 clones, 87% recorded once. V lost 5 bases, J lost 2 bases, and 3 bases stayed unmatched. The CDR3 is made up of 15 amino acids. CDR1 and CDR2 (germline): MNHEY, SMNVEV (reference sequence). This sequence was found in a middle-aged man with active COVID-19. This rearrangement joins TRBV27 to TRBJ1-2; 12 bases are shared with TRBD1. Sequencing input: peripheral blood. CDR3 in amino acids: CASSAGTGGNYGYTF. Here the CDR3 DNA reads TGTGCCAGCAGTGCCGGGACAGGGGGCAACTATGGCTACACCTTC.